Below, 29 T cell receptor beta chains from the same sample are listed, as sequenced in a study of T cells in localized non-small cell lung cancer. Data came from immunoSEQ multiplex PCR; TCRdb stores just in-frame clones and leaves some out. The table includes approximately 28,000 clones, approximately 91% detected once. Sequences were derived from peripheral blood, sampled before any cancer treatment. The receptors were gathered from a female donor of 60 years or more with stage II squamous cell lung carcinoma.

This clone was detected once. The V and J genes are TRBV7-8 and TRBJ2-3; possibly TRBD2 for D (5 bases). V was cut by 1 base and J by 10 bases, with 12 bases left in between. CDR1 is SGHVS, CDR2 FQNEAQ, per germline. CDR3 size: 13 residues. The CDR3 DNA sequence: TGTGCCAGCAGCTTAGGGGGTGCGGGCGCGCAGTATTTT. It is translated as CASSLGGAGAQYF.

This clone has only one observation. The rearrangement joins TRBV5-1 to TRBJ2-1, with 8 bases identical to TRBD2. The CDR3 contains 16 residues. The germline CDR1 and CDR2 sequences are SGHRS and YFSETQ. V was pared by 4 bases and J by 7 bases, with 13 bases of the junction left unmatched. CDR3 DNA: TGCGCCAGCAGCCCTTTTGCGGGAGTAGCGGGAAATGAGCAGTTCTTC. Translation gives CASSPFAGVAGNEQFF. Filled out from reference TRBV5-1 and TRBJ2-1, the complete variable domain reads KAGVTQTPRYLIKTRGQQVTLSCSPISGHRSVSWYQQTPGQGLQFLFEYFSETQRNKGNFPGRFSGRQFSNSRSEMNVSTLELGDSALYLCASSPFAGVAGNEQFFGPGTRLTVL.

This clone was seen a single time. The chain uses TRBV7-8 and TRBJ1-5; D is perhaps TRBD1 (6 bases). The V end lost 5 bases, the J end lost 0 bases, and 8 bases lay between the germline ends. Germline V gene lookup returns CDR1 SGHVS and CDR2 FQNEAQ. The CDR3 spans 14 residues. The CDR3 spells CASSRDISNQPQHF. CDR3 bases: TGTGCCAGCAGCCGGGACATTAGCAATCAGCCCCAGCATTTT.

Regarding this clone: A read error may produce the germline difference seen at one junction end. The J gene is TRBJ2-7, the V gene TRBV29-1; 11 positions agree with TRBD1. CDR1 is SQVTM and CDR2 is ANQGSEA in the germline V gene. This CDR3 contains 15 residues. CDR3 amino acids: CSVDYRTGGSDEQYF. The CDR3 nucleotides are TGCAGCGTTGACTACCGGACAGGGGGCTCCGACGAGCAGTACTTC.

This chain uses TRBV9 with TRBJ2-5; TRBD2 aligns across 8 bases. The germline V gene has CDR1 SGDLS and CDR2 YYNGEE. V was pared by 0 bases and J by 5 bases, with 6 bases of the junction left unmatched. The CDR3 totals 15 residues. In DNA form, the CDR3 reads TGTGCCAGCAGCGTAGTAGGCGGGGGGTTCGAGACCCAGTACTTC. Translating gives CASSVVGGGFETQYF.

The CDR3 sequence is CASSRQGLSNYGYTF. CDR3 nucleotides: TGTGCCAGCAGTCGTCAGGGACTTTCCAACTATGGCTACACCTTC. V is TRBV5-4 and J is TRBJ1-2; possible D gene TRBD1, 5 bases. Per germline, CDR1 SGHNT and CDR2 YYREEE (reference sequence). CDR3 size: 15 residues. V lost 5 bases to trimming and J lost 2 bases, with 16 bases between them.

The V gene is TRBV30, the J gene TRBJ1-2; D ambiguous. The CDR3 is 11 residues long. Germline lookup yields CDR1 GTSNPN and CDR2 SVGIG (reference sequence). The V gene lost 2 bases and the J gene lost 0 bases, with 1 base spanning the gap. Written as DNA, the CDR3 is TGTGCCTGGAGTTCTAACTATGGCTACACCTTC. It is translated as CAWSSNYGYTF.

This chain joins TRBV9 and TRBJ1-3; D uncertain. Germline values: CDR1 SGDLS, CDR2 YYNGEE. The length of the CDR3 is 16 residues. Trimming removed 0 bases at V and 0 bases at J, with 10 bases between. CDR3 nucleotide sequence: TGTGCCAGCAGCGTAGTTAACACAGCCTCTGGAAACACCATATATTTT. Its translation: CASSVVNTASGNTIYF.

The chain links TRBV5-6 to TRBJ1-5; D ambiguous. CDR1 is SGHDT and CDR2 is YYEEEE in the germline V gene. Trimming cost V 2 bases and J 4 bases, with 7 bases left between them. CDR3 length: 13 amino acids. The CDR3 DNA is TGTGCCAGCAGCTTATGGGGTAATCAGCCCCAGCATTTT. This encodes CASSLWGNQPQHF. Together with reference TRBV5-6 and TRBJ1-5, the CDR3 gives the full variable domain: DAGVTQSPTHLIKTRGQQVTLRCSPKSGHDTVSWYQQALGQGPQFIFQYYEEEERQRGNFPDRFSGHQFPNYSSELNVNALLLGDSALYLCASSLWGNQPQHFGDGTRLSIL.

A remark on this clone: Other DNA sequences in this sample translate to the same CDR3. This rearrangement joins TRBV7-9 to TRBJ1-2; a possible D gene is TRBD1 (5 bases). Germline CDR1 is SEHNR and CDR2 is FQNEAQ (reference sequence). This CDR3 contains 12 residues. Trimming removed 2 bases at V and 8 bases at J, with 9 bases between. The CDR3 DNA reads as TGTGCCAGCAGCTTACAGGGTGGGGGCTACACCTTC. Its protein product is CASSLQGGGYTF.

The V call is TRBV23-1, the J call TRBJ2-7, with D uncertain. TRBV23-1 is assigned to the ORF class and has an uncertain function. The CDR3 has 10 amino acids. V lost 8 bases and J lost 6, with 8 bases in between. The CDR3 DNA sequence: TGCGCCAGCTCCCAGCGCGAGCAGTACTTC. This codes for CASSQREQYF.

Only one count was recorded for this clone. The rearrangement joins TRBV7-9 to TRBJ2-1; TRBD2 matches 7 bases. J lost 6 bases, V lost 6 bases, and 17 bases had no gene match. This CDR3 comprises 17 residues. Germline assignment: CDR1 SEHNR and CDR2 FQNEAQ (reference sequence). CDR3 sequence: CASSQEWGGLDGNEQFF. The CDR3 nucleotides read TGTGCCAGCAGTCAGGAATGGGGGGGACTCGACGGCAATGAGCAGTTCTTC.

The J gene is TRBJ1-2, the V gene TRBV18; D may be TRBD1 (6 bases). The V gene lost 8 bases and the J gene lost 8 bases, with 21 bases spanning the gap. In germline, CDR1 is KGHSH, CDR2 LQKENI. The CDR3 has 14 residues. DNA of the CDR3: TGTGCCAGCGCCCCGCAATGGGGGCCGGGGGGCTACACCTTC. Protein: CASAPQWGPGGYTF.

The gene calls are TRBV11-2 and TRBJ1-1; the D gene is possibly TRBD1 (5 bases). Germline lookup yields CDR1 SGHAT and CDR2 FQNNGV. The V end lost 1 base, the J end lost 4 bases, and 16 bases lay between the germline ends. The CDR3 extends over 16 amino acids. The CDR3 loop reads CASSLGSLAGLTEAFF. The CDR3 region has the DNA TGTGCCAGCAGCTTAGGGTCCCTGGCAGGGCTCACTGAAGCTTTCTTT.

V usage is TRBV9 and J usage is TRBJ2-7; 7 positions match TRBD2. This CDR3 is built from 11 residues. J was trimmed by 4 bases and V by 7 bases; bases with no gene match: 2. Germline assignment: CDR1 SGDLS and CDR2 YYNGEE. The CDR3 sequence is CASGGVYEQYF. The CDR3 DNA is TGTGCCAGCGGGGGGGTTTACGAGCAGTACTTC.

The chain links TRBV6-1 to TRBJ2-3, with D tentatively TRBD1 (5 bases). The V gene's germline CDR1 is MNHNS and CDR2 SASEGT. Trimming took off 7 bases at V and 0 bases at J, with 11 bases between the two ends. This CDR3 is 14 amino acids long. The CDR3 DNA reads as TGTGCCAGCACCCCAGCAGGGAGCACAGATACGCAGTATTTT. This gives the protein CASTPAGSTDTQYF.

The chain carries TRBV5-1 and TRBJ2-1; 7 nucleotides match TRBD1. CDR1 and CDR2 (germline): SGHRS, YFSETQ. This CDR3 spans 15 amino acids. Losses at the gene ends were 0 bases for V and 9 bases for J; bases not matched to a gene: 9. The CDR3 DNA sequence: TGCGCCAGCAGCTTGGGACTGGACAGGTACGGTGAGCAGTTCTTC. Its protein is CASSLGLDRYGEQFF. The full variable domain, with the rest looked up from reference TRBV5-1 and TRBJ2-1, is KAGVTQTPRYLIKTRGQQVTLSCSPISGHRSVSWYQQTPGQGLQFLFEYFSETQRNKGNFPGRFSGRQFSNSRSEMNVSTLELGDSALYLCASSLGLDRYGEQFFGPGTRLTVL.

The sample holds one count of this clone. V usage is TRBV28 and J usage is TRBJ2-7; 12 nucleotides align to TRBD1. The V gene's germline CDR1 is MDHEN and CDR2 SYDVKM. This CDR3 is built from 16 residues. Trimming at V came to 3 bases and at J to 1 base, leaving 4 bases not matched to a gene. The CDR3 nucleotides read TGTGCCAGCAGTTTCGGGACAGGGGGCTTATCCTACGAGCAGTACTTC. Protein sequence: CASSFGTGGLSYEQYF.

The chain recombines TRBV19 with TRBJ2-3, with D possibly TRBD1 on 6 matching bases. This CDR3 has 15 residues. CDR1 LNHDA and CDR2 SQIVND come from the germline V gene (reference sequence). The V gene lost 3 bases and the J gene lost 2 bases, with 12 bases spanning the gap. This CDR3 is CASSMDRALTDTQYF. In DNA, the CDR3 is TGTGCCAGTAGTATGGACAGAGCCCTCACAGATACGCAGTATTTT.

J is TRBJ2-2 and V is TRBV19; the D is unclear. V was trimmed by 2 bases and J by 6 bases, leaving 4 bases between them. CDR3 size: 12 residues. CDR1 and CDR2 (germline): LNHDA, SQIVND (reference sequence). CDR3 region: CASSIRSGELFF. The CDR3 DNA sequence: TGTGCCAGTAGTATAAGGTCCGGGGAGCTGTTTTTT.

The genes are TRBV6-5 and TRBJ2-7; D remains unclear. CDR1 and CDR2 (germline): MNHEY, SVGAGI. Trimming shortened V by 0 bases and J by 6 bases, and 9 bases separated the two germline ends. The CDR3 contains 13 residues. The CDR3 DNA is TGTGCCAGCAGTTACTCGAACTTGGGCGAGCAGTACTTC. This codes for CASSYSNLGEQYF.

This chain joins TRBV7-2 and TRBJ1-5; tentative D call: TRBD1 (5 bases). This CDR3 is built from 15 residues. Germline-derived CDR1 and CDR2 are SGHTA and FQGNSA. V was shortened by 3 bases and J by 4 bases, with 13 bases between the two germline ends. CDR3 sequence reads: CASSLMEGRNQPQHF. The CDR3 DNA follows: TGTGCCAGCAGCTTGATGGAGGGACGGAATCAGCCCCAGCATTTT.

The chain links TRBV19 to TRBJ1-4; TRBD1 might be the D (6 bases). Germline assignment: CDR1 LNHDA and CDR2 SQIVND (reference sequence). The CDR3 contains 18 residues. V gave up 0 bases and J gave up 0 bases, with 14 bases separating them. CDR3 loop: CASSIDGQIIATNEKLFF. The CDR3 DNA reads TGTGCCAGTAGTATAGACGGACAGATCATTGCAACTAATGAAAAACTGTTTTTT.

The V call is TRBV16, the J call TRBJ1-6; 7 bases line up with TRBD1. The CDR3 totals 15 residues. V was clipped by 2 bases and J by 8 bases; unmatched bases: 6. Germline V gene lookup returns CDR1 KGHSY and CDR2 FQNENV. The CDR3 spells CASSQQGDRDSPLHF. The DNA for the CDR3 is TGTGCCAGCAGCCAACAGGGAGACAGGGATTCACCCCTCCACTTT.

The CDR3 DNA reads TGTGCCAGCAGTTACTTGGGCGACACTGAAGCTTTCTTT. Encoded protein: CASSYLGDTEAFF. The V gene is TRBV6-5, the J gene TRBJ1-1; D gene uncertain. This CDR3 is 13 amino acids long. V lost 1 base, J lost 3 bases, and 6 bases lay in between. Per the germline V gene, CDR1 is MNHEY and CDR2 is SVGAGI.

The rearrangement joins TRBV27 to TRBJ1-2, with D maybe TRBD1 (5 bases). Per germline, CDR1 MNHEY and CDR2 SMNVEV (reference sequence). This CDR3 contains 12 residues. Trimming cost V 7 bases and J 7 bases, with 13 bases left between them. In DNA, the CDR3 is TGTGCCAGCACAACGGGGGTTGGTGGCTACACCTTC. This gives the protein CASTTGVGGYTF.

The chain couples TRBV2 to TRBJ2-7, with D possibly matching TRBD1 (6 bases). This CDR3 is built from 13 residues. Between the trimmed V and J ends, which lost 6 bases and 6 bases, there was a span of 15 bases. Germline V gene data show CDR1 as SNHLY and CDR2 as FYNNEI. CDR3 loop: CASRQGLLREQYF. The CDR3 DNA follows: TGTGCCAGCAGACAGGGTCTCCTCCGCGAGCAGTACTTC.

The J gene is TRBJ1-2, the V gene TRBV7-2, with D possibly being TRBD1 (5 bases). The CDR3 is made up of 14 amino acids. CDR1 and CDR2 from the germline V gene are SGHTA and FQGNSA. Deletions cut 5 bases from V and 4 bases from J, with 14 bases between. CDR3 protein: CASSPGTGSYGYTF. CDR3 nucleotides: TGTGCCAGCAGCCCAGGGACGGGCAGCTATGGCTACACCTTC. The full variable domain, rest sourced from reference TRBV7-2 and TRBJ1-2, is GAGVSQSPSNKVTEKGKDVELRCDPISGHTALYWYRQSLGQGLEFLIYFQGNSAPDKSGLPSDRFSAERTGGSVSTLTIQRTQQEDSAVYLCASSPGTGSYGYTFGSGTRLTVV.

V gene TRBV4-3 combines with J gene TRBJ1-4, with D hard to call. The CDR3 runs to 15 residues. Germline CDR1 and CDR2: LGHNA and YSLEER. V dropped 0 bases and J dropped 4 bases, with 9 bases sitting between them. CDR3 in DNA: TGCGCCAGCAGCCAAGAATTACGGAATAATGAAAAACTGTTTTTT. Protein sequence: CASSQELRNNEKLFF.